This T cell receptor (beta chain) appears in the sequencing data of a study of response to subunit inactivated influenza vaccine. TCRdb re-analysed the RT-PCR reads in MiXCR, keeping a single row per CDR3 protein. Of around 500,000 distinct CDR3 sequences listed, approximately 11% are singletons. Looked up from germline, CDR1 is SGHDN and CDR2 is FVKESK. V trimming: 3 bases; J trimming: 5 bases; junction bases outside the gene matches: 21. The CDR3 spans 19 residues. Only a few counts were recorded for this clonotype. Its specificity is unknown. General study findings and limits: A suggestion made by the authors is that each seasonal influenza vaccination recruits few new T cells.

The rearrangement joins TRBV14 to TRBJ2-5; 7 bases fit TRBD2. The sample was PBMCs from blood, taken more than 35 days after vaccination. The sequence was obtained from a man aged 45-65 years who received an inactivated influenza vaccine. The CDR3, as DNA: TGTGCCAGCAGCCATGCGCGGGAGAAATCCCCTCTCTCTTTGGAGACCCAGTACTTC. Translated: CASSHAREKSPLSLETQYF.